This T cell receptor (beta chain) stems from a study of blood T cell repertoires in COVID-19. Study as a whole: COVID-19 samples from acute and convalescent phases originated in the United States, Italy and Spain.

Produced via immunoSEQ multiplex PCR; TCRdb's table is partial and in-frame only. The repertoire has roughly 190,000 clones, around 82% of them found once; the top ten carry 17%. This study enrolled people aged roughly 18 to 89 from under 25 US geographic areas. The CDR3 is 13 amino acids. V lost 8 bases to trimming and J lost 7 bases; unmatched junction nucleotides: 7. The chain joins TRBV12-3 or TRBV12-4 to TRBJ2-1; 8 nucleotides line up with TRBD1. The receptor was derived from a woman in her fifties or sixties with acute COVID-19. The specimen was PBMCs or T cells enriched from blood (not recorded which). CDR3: CASHRGWGNEQFF. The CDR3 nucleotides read TGTGCCAGCCACAGGGGGTGGGGTAATGAGCAGTTCTTC.